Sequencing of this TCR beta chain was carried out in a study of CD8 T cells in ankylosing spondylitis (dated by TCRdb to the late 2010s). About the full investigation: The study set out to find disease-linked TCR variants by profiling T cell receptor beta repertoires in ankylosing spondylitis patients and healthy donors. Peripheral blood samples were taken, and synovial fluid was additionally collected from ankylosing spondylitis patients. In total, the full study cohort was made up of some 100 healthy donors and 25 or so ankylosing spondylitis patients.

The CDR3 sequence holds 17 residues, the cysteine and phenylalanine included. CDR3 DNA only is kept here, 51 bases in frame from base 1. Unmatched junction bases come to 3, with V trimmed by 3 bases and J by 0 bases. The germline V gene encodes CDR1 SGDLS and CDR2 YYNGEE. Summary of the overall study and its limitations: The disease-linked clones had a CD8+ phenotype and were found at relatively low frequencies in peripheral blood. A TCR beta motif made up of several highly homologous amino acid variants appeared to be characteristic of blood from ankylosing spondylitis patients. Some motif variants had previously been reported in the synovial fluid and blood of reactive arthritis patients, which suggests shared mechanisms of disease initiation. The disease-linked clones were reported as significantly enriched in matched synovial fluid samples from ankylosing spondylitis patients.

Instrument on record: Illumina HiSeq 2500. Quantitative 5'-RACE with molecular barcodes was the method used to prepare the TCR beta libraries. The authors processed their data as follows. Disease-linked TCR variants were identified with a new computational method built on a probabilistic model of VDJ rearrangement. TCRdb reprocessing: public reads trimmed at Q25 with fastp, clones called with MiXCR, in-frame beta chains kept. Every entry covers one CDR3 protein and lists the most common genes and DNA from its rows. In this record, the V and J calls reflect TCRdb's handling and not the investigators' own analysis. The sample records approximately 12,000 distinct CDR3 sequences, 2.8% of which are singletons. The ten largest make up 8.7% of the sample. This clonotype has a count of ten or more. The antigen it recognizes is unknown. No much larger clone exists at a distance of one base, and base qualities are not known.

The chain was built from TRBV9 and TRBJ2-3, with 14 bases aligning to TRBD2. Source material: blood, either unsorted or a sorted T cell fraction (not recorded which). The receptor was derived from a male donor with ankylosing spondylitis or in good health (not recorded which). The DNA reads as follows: TGTGCCAGCAGCGCGACTAGCGGGGGGGCTAGCACAGATACGCAGTATTTT. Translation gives CASSATSGGASTDTQYF.